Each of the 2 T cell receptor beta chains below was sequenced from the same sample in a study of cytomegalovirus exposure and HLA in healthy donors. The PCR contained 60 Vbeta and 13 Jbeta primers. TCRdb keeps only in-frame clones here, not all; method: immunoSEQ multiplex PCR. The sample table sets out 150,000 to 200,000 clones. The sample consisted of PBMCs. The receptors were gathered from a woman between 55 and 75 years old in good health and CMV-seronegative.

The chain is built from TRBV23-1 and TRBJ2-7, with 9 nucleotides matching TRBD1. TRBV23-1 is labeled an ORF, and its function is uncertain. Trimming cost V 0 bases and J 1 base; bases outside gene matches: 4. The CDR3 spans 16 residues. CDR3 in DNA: TGCGCCAGCAGTCAATCGGACAGGGGACCATCCTACGAGCAGTACTTC. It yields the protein CASSQSDRGPSYEQYF.

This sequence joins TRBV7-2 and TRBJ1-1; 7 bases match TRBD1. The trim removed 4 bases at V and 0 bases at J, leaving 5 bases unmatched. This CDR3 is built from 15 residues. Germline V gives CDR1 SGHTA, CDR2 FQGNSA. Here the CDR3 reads CASSSGGGMNTEAFF. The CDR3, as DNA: TGTGCCAGCAGCTCAGGGGGAGGTATGAACACTGAAGCTTTCTTT.